This T cell receptor (beta chain) was sequenced for a study of response to subunit inactivated influenza vaccine. TCRdb re-called the RT-PCR reads with MiXCR, one entry per CDR3 protein. This table holds 450,000 to 600,000 distinct CDR3 sequences, about 17% found once. The CDR3 runs to 14 residues. In germline, CDR1 is SGHAT, CDR2 FQNNGV. The V and J ends lost 5 bases and 3 bases respectively, with 13 bases between them. This clonotype was counted a few times. Antigen: not known. Overall study results and limits: The authors offered the suggestion that each seasonal influenza vaccination recruits few new T cells.

Sequenced material: CD4+ T cells sorted from PBMCs, taken 23 months after vaccination. This receptor was obtained from a man between 50 and 75 years old who received an inactivated influenza vaccine. This sequence joins TRBV11-2 and TRBJ2-5, with a weak D call TRBD1 (6 bases). DNA for the CDR3: TGTGCCAGCAGCCCGTGGGACACCGAAGAGACCCAGTACTTC. This gives the protein CASSPWDTEETQYF.